This record covers a single TCR beta chain. Produced via immunoSEQ multiplex PCR; TCRdb's table is partial and in-frame only. The sample gives approximately 61,000 clones, less than 95% of which show up once; 3.6% is in the top ten. CDR1 is MNHNY, CDR2 SVGAGI, per germline (reference sequence). The CDR3 is 12 residues long. V lost 6 bases and J lost 7, with 10 bases in between. This sample is drawn from a study of T cell changes during pregnancy in multiple sclerosis. This sequence was found in a female donor in good health, enrolled as a control in a pregnancy study. The chain combines TRBV6-6 with TRBJ2-1; possibly TRBD2 for D (6 bases). Specimen: peripheral blood, collected after pregnancy. The DNA for the CDR3 is TGTGCCAGCAGGGCCCTAGCGAATGAGCAGTTCTTC. This codes for CASRALANEQFF.